This TCR beta chain came from a study of monozygotic twins with inflammatory bowel disease. General study findings and limits: Data gave no support to a single strong signal or clonotype associated with IBD. IBD patients, compared with healthy twins, shared fewer clonotypes with others (especially with disease activity).

Germline V gives CDR1 MDHEN, CDR2 SYDVKM. This CDR3 contains 15 residues. In regard to this clonotype: What it binds is unknown.

The input for each TCR library was about 3.5 ug of total RNA. Researchers ran eight separate cDNA reactions for each sample. Using the 5' RACE reads, TCRdb records one entry per CDR3 protein without DNA. The sample has around 380,000 distinct CDR3 sequences. The sequenced material came from blood. This receptor was obtained from a human donor with ulcerative colitis or Crohn's disease, or a healthy co-twin of an affected twin (not recorded which). The chain employs TRBV28 and TRBJ2-1; TCRdb reports TRBD1, a call that lacks DNA to check it against. The CDR3 here is CASWGQGFSYNEQFF. The full variable domain, with the rest looked up from reference TRBV28 and TRBJ2-1, is DVKVTQSSRYLVKRTGEKVFLECVQDMDHENMFWYRQDPGLGLRLIYFSYDVKMKEKGDIPEGYSVSREKKERFSLILESASTNQTSMYLCASWGQGFSYNEQFFGPGTRLTVL.